This T cell receptor beta chain was sequenced in a study of type 1 regulatory T cells. Study-wide context: T-allo10 is an in vitro-generated, Tr1-enriched CD4 T cell product specific for alloantigen. Points from the study as a whole: Tr1 cells had a more restricted TCR repertoire than non-Tr1 cells.

Regarding this clonotype: Its antigen is undetermined.

TCRdb independently ran MiXCR on the reads; one entry per CDR3 protein. The table records roughly 60,000 distinct CDR3 sequences, over 50% of them present only once. The CDR3 loop spans 15 amino acids. Germline values: CDR1 SGHRS, CDR2 YFSETQ. Trimming cost V 2 bases and J 5 bases, with 13 bases left between them. The specimen was cultured non-Tr1 T cells, either the whole culture or a sorted T cell fraction (not recorded which). The V call is TRBV5-1, the J call TRBJ2-2, with D tentatively TRBD1 (6 bases). The clonotype was recovered from a human donor in good health. Here the CDR3 DNA reads TGCGCCAGCAGCTTAGCGTCCACAGGGACCGGGGAGCTGTTTTTT. Its translation: CASSLASTGTGELFF.